This T cell receptor beta chain is from a study of lymphopenia after photon versus proton radiotherapy. Study conclusions and caveats: After the lymphocyte nadir, photon-treated repertoires showed oligoclonal expansion, especially of CD8+ Temra cells.

As to this clone: What it binds is not known.

The CDR3 contains 14 residues. The trim removed 4 bases at V and 8 bases at J, leaving 10 bases unmatched. Germline assignment: CDR1 SQVTM and CDR2 ANQGSEA. Some clones are missing from TCRdb's copy, which holds only in-frame ones; the method was immunoSEQ multiplex PCR. The data contain 55,000 to 85,000 clones, around 93% of them singletons. The starting material was peripheral blood, obtained from a patient treated with photon-based radiotherapy. This receptor was identified in a middle-aged woman with cholangiocarcinoma. The chain is built from TRBV29-1 and TRBJ1-4, with 7 bases aligning to TRBD1. The CDR3: CSVASGDSREKLFF. In DNA, the CDR3 is TGCAGCGTTGCTTCCGGGGACAGTAGGGAAAAACTGTTTTTT.